Below are 31 T cell receptor beta chains sequenced from a single sample in a study of blood T cell repertoires in COVID-19. Some clones are missing from TCRdb's copy, which holds only in-frame ones; the method was immunoSEQ multiplex PCR. This table has about 85,000 clones, about 84% appearing once. The sample consisted of peripheral blood. The source of these receptors is a human donor in a cohort sampled during active COVID-19.

The V and J genes are TRBV29-1 and TRBJ1-5; 7 nucleotides agree with TRBD1. With 7 bases clipped from V and 4 bases from J, the junction kept 10 bases outside the gene matches. This CDR3 is 14 amino acids long. The germline V gene has CDR1 SQVTM and CDR2 ANQGSEA. CDR3 sequence: CSAGEGAGNQPQHF. CDR3 DNA: TGCAGCGCCGGCGAGGGGGCAGGGAATCAGCCCCAGCATTTT.

This clone was seen a handful of times. Written as DNA, the CDR3 is TGTGCCATCAGTGGGGGGTCAGGGGTAGGGTACGAGCAGTACTTC. This translates into CAISGGSGVGYEQYF. The V call is TRBV10-3, the J call TRBJ2-7; TRBD1 is a possible D gene (6 bases). Germline V gene sequence: CDR1 ENHRY, CDR2 SYGVKD. This CDR3 is built from 15 residues. V was pared by 4 bases and J by 4 bases, with 17 bases between.

V gene TRBV4-2 combines with J gene TRBJ1-4; TRBD1 might be the D (6 bases). The CDR3 spans 16 residues. Trimming removed 4 bases at V and 8 bases at J, with 20 bases between. Germline values: CDR1 LGHNA, CDR2 YNFKEQ. The CDR3 protein is CASSRQRGGREEKLFF. CDR3 coding DNA: TGTGCCAGCAGCCGCCAGCGGGGGGGCCGAGAGGAAAAACTGTTTTTT.

The V call is TRBV7-9, the J call TRBJ2-5; possible D gene TRBD2, 6 bases. The V gene's germline CDR1 is SEHNR and CDR2 FQNEAQ (reference sequence). V shed 5 bases and J shed 4 bases, with 11 bases lying between them. The CDR3 runs to 13 residues. CDR3 sequence: CASSQVGLETQYF. CDR3 DNA sequence: TGTGCCAGCAGCCAAGTGGGACTAGAGACCCAGTACTTC.

The chain combines TRBV7-9 with TRBJ1-2; tentative D call: TRBD1 (5 bases). The CDR3 length is 16 residues. Trimming removed 1 base at V and 0 bases at J, with 12 bases between. Germline values: CDR1 SEHNR, CDR2 FQNEAQ (reference sequence). The CDR3 sequence: CASSLVPTGSNYGYTF. The DNA of the CDR3 is TGTGCCAGCAGCTTAGTTCCCACAGGTTCTAACTATGGCTACACCTTC.

J is TRBJ1-5 and V is TRBV3-1 (or the pseudogene TRBV3-2), with a tentative D call TRBD1 (5 bases). Per the germline V gene, CDR1 is LGHDT and CDR2 is YNNKEL (reference sequence). The CDR3 contains 15 residues. V shed 4 bases and J shed 2 bases, with 12 bases lying between them. In DNA form, the CDR3 reads TGTGCCAGCAGCCCCCGACTAGGGGGCAATCAGCCCCAGCATTTT. Translated, it gives CASSPRLGGNQPQHF.

V usage is TRBV6-5 and J usage is TRBJ1-6; D not resolved. With 4 bases removed from V and 7 bases from J, the gap between germline ends came to 11 bases. This CDR3 is built from 14 residues. Per germline, CDR1 MNHEY and CDR2 SVGAGI. The DNA for the CDR3 is TGTGCCAGCAGTTTTGGCCTAGGAAATTCACCCCTCCACTTT. Residues: CASSFGLGNSPLHF.

The chain uses TRBV18 and TRBJ1-3, with D possibly being TRBD1 (5 bases). CDR1 KGHSH and CDR2 LQKENI come from the germline V gene. Trimming left V 5 bases short and J 0 bases short, with 26 bases between. The CDR3 has 20 residues. The CDR3, as DNA: TGTGCCAGCTCAAATACCCTCTGGGCAGGGCAACCTACCTCTGGAAACACCATATATTTT. Protein: CASSNTLWAGQPTSGNTIYF.

This rearrangement joins TRBV7-2 to TRBJ1-1; D may be TRBD1 (6 bases). The ends were cut back, 0 bases at V and 0 bases at J, with 11 bases in the middle. The germline CDR1 and CDR2 sequences are SGHTA and FQGNSA. This CDR3 has 16 residues. In nucleotides, the CDR3 is TGTGCCAGCAGCTTAGCGAGACAGGTCATGAACACTGAAGCTTTCTTT. Its translation is CASSLARQVMNTEAFF.

The rearrangement joins TRBV7-3 to TRBJ2-1; D perhaps matches TRBD1 (5 bases). V was clipped by 0 bases and J by 0 bases, with 6 bases between them. The V gene's germline CDR1 is SGHTA and CDR2 FQGTGA. There are 15 residues in the CDR3. The chain's CDR3 is CASSLTRDSYNEQFF. The CDR3 nucleotides read TGTGCCAGCAGCTTAACCAGGGACTCCTACAATGAGCAGTTCTTC.

As to this clone: Other DNA sequences of this sample code for an identical CDR3. This chain joins TRBV6-5 and TRBJ2-2; 8 positions match TRBD1. Trimming removed 8 bases from V and 1 base from J; junction bases left unmatched: 0. The CDR3 length is 13 residues. From germline, CDR1 is MNHEY and CDR2 SVGAGI. CDR3 loop: CASDRGNTGELFF. DNA of the CDR3: TGTGCCAGCGACAGGGGGAACACCGGGGAGCTGTTTTTT.

V and J are TRBV7-8 and TRBJ2-7; D is unresolved. The CDR3 covers 13 residues. Germline loops: CDR1 SGHVS, CDR2 FQNEAQ. Trimming shortened V by 0 bases and J by 6 bases, and 9 bases separated the two germline ends. CDR3 nucleotide sequence: TGTGCCAGCAGCTTAGCGCTCCAGGTCGAGCAGTACTTC. Protein: CASSLALQVEQYF.

This chain links TRBV24-1 with TRBJ1-1, with D unclear. Looked up from germline, CDR1 is KGHDR and CDR2 is SFDVKD. This CDR3 is built from 16 residues. V was cut by 12 bases and J by 0 bases, with 22 bases left in between. Here the CDR3 DNA reads TGTGCCCCCCGGGGTTCACTCCTATCCTTGAACACTGAAGCTTTCTTT. Translated: CAPRGSLLSLNTEAFF.

The chain joins TRBV12-5 to TRBJ2-1, with D perhaps matching TRBD2 (5 bases). The CDR3 is 13 residues long. The V end lost 1 base, the J end lost 9 bases, and 10 bases lay between the germline ends. Germline V gene lookup returns CDR1 LGHNT and CDR2 FRNRAP. The CDR3 sequence: CASGLARRVEQFF. CDR3 in DNA: TGTGCTAGTGGTTTGGCCCGGCGGGTTGAGCAGTTCTTC.

This clone was detected once. The gene calls are TRBV5-4 and TRBJ2-5; maybe TRBD1 (5 bases). This CDR3 has 12 amino acids. Germline V gene sequence: CDR1 SGHNT, CDR2 YYREEE (reference sequence). V dropped 4 bases and J dropped 4 bases, with 8 bases sitting between them. CDR3 region: CASSRGGETQYF. The CDR3 coding sequence is TGTGCCAGCAGCAGGGGTGGAGAGACCCAGTACTTC.

The rearrangement uses TRBV5-4 and TRBJ2-7; 9 bases are a match to TRBD1. Trimming took 0 bases from V and 4 from J; bases not matched to a gene: 8. Germline V CDR1 and CDR2: SGHNT, YYREEE (reference sequence). CDR3 length: 16 amino acids. The CDR3 sequence: CASSLVAGTGTYEQYF. The CDR3 region has the DNA TGTGCCAGCAGCTTGGTAGCCGGGACAGGGACTTACGAGCAGTACTTC.

V and J are TRBV7-8 and TRBJ2-1, with a weak D call TRBD2 (7 bases). The CDR3 consists of 15 residues. Germline CDR1 SGHVS, CDR2 FQNEAQ. V shed 5 bases and J shed 12 bases, with 23 bases lying between them. The CDR3 spells CASSATRFGGPGQFF. As DNA, the CDR3 is TGTGCCAGCAGCGCAACCCGTTTCGGGGGGCCAGGGCAGTTCTTC.

The genes are TRBV2 and TRBJ2-1; 9 positions match TRBD1. J was trimmed by 1 base and V by 6 bases; bases with no gene match: 10. Germline V gene sequence: CDR1 SNHLY, CDR2 FYNNEI. This CDR3 is built from 17 residues. The chain's CDR3 is CASRAGPGTGSYNEQFF. The CDR3 nucleotides read TGTGCCAGCAGGGCGGGACCCGGGACAGGGTCCTACAATGAGCAGTTCTTC.

The chain combines TRBV6-5 with TRBJ1-5; D is unclear. V lost 6 bases to trimming and J lost 0 bases, with 12 bases between them. This CDR3 contains 15 residues. CDR1 is MNHEY and CDR2 is SVGAGI in the germline V gene. DNA of the CDR3: TGTGCCAGCAGGACAACACAGTATAGCAATCAGCCCCAGCATTTT. It is translated as CASRTTQYSNQPQHF.

Regarding this clone: This sequence may be a read error, since a much larger clone differs from it by one base. This sample also contains other DNA sequences that code for the same CDR3. V usage is TRBV7-3 and J usage is TRBJ1-1, with D perhaps matching TRBD1 (5 bases). V lost 3 bases to trimming and J lost 1 base, with 6 bases between them. Germline CDR1 reads SGHTA; CDR2 reads FQGTGA. CDR3 length: 13 residues. CDR3 residues: CASSLGQNTEAFF. CDR3 in DNA: TGTGCCAGCAGCTTGGGGCAGAACACTGAAGCTTTCTTT. The full variable domain, completed using reference TRBV7-3 and TRBJ1-1, is GAGVSQTPSNKVTEKGKYVELRCDPISGHTALYWYRQSLGQGPEFLIYFQGTGAADDSGLPNDRFFAVRPEGSVSTLKIQRTERGDSAVYLCASSLGQNTEAFFGQGTRLTVV.

The chain uses TRBV7-9 and TRBJ2-1, with 7 nucleotides matching TRBD1. Trimming took 5 bases from V and 6 from J; bases not matched to a gene: 4. Germline V gives CDR1 SEHNR, CDR2 FQNEAQ (reference sequence). There are 13 residues in the CDR3. The CDR3, as DNA: TGTGCCAGCAGCGTAGGGACAGCCAATGAGCAGTTCTTC. Its translation: CASSVGTANEQFF.

The table lists this clone with a count of one. The gene calls are TRBV20-1 and TRBJ2-7; 9 nucleotides line up with TRBD1. The CDR3 totals 14 residues. V was clipped by 3 bases and J by 6 bases; unmatched bases: 9. Germline values: CDR1 DFQATT, CDR2 SNEGSKA (reference sequence). The CDR3 bases are TGCAGTGCTAGTATGACCGGGACAGGGAGCGAGCAGTACTTC. Translating gives CSASMTGTGSEQYF.

This clone was observed a handful of times. The V call is TRBV27, the J call TRBJ1-6; 9 nucleotides agree with TRBD1. V dropped 3 bases and J dropped 9; count of bases not matched to a gene: 6. Germline V gene lookup returns CDR1 MNHEY and CDR2 SMNVEV (reference sequence). The length of the CDR3 is 15 residues. The CDR3 sequence is CASSFFGTGSSPLHF. CDR3 nucleotides: TGTGCCAGCAGTTTTTTCGGGACAGGGAGTTCACCCCTCCACTTT.

The chain uses TRBV6-5 and TRBJ2-7, with 7 positions matching TRBD1. The CDR3 is 13 amino acids. Germline V gene sequence: CDR1 MNHEY, CDR2 SVGAGI. V was clipped by 7 bases and J by 4 bases; unmatched bases: 7. This chain's CDR3 is CASNRQGRYEQYF. Here the CDR3 DNA reads TGTGCCAGCAACCGACAGGGCCGATACGAGCAGTACTTC.

The chain has TRBV4-2 and TRBJ1-3; a possible D gene is TRBD1 (5 bases). The germline CDR1 and CDR2 sequences are LGHNA and YNFKEQ. The CDR3 covers 17 residues. V was pared by 3 bases and J by 0 bases, with 15 bases between. The CDR3 sequence: CASSQGSITGSGNTIYF. The CDR3 DNA sequence: TGTGCCAGCAGCCAGGGCTCCATCACAGGCTCTGGAAACACCATATATTTT.

V gene TRBV4-2 combines with J gene TRBJ2-1; TRBD2 matches at 10 bases. The CDR3 runs 15 residues. Looked up from germline, CDR1 is LGHNA and CDR2 is YNFKEQ. Trimming at V came to 4 bases and at J to 4 bases, leaving 4 bases not matched to a gene. CDR3 coding DNA: TGTGCCAGCAGCCTTGGGACTAGCGAGTACAATGAGCAGTTCTTC. Its translation: CASSLGTSEYNEQFF.

The chain combines TRBV5-8 with TRBJ1-2; possibly TRBD1 for D (5 bases). CDR1 is SGHTS, CDR2 YDEGEE, per germline. The V end lost 6 bases, the J end lost 8 bases, and 20 bases lay between the germline ends. The CDR3 contains 14 residues. The DNA for the CDR3 is TGTGCCAGCACCACGGTGGGGTCGTGGGGCGGCTACACCTTC. This sequence encodes CASTTVGSWGGYTF.

The J gene is TRBJ2-3, the V gene TRBV10-3; possible D gene TRBD1, 6 bases. Trimming left V 6 bases short and J 2 bases short, with 15 bases between. The CDR3 runs 15 residues. Germline CDR1 reads ENHRY; CDR2 reads SYGVKD. This chain's CDR3 is CAIRGQLENTDTQYF. Here the CDR3 DNA reads TGTGCCATCAGGGGACAACTAGAAAACACAGATACGCAGTATTTT.

The J gene is TRBJ2-7, the V gene TRBV2; D is perhaps TRBD1 (5 bases). CDR3 length: 13 amino acids. With 7 bases removed from V and 2 bases from J, the gap between germline ends came to 12 bases. Per the germline V gene, CDR1 is SNHLY and CDR2 is FYNNEI. The CDR3 bases are TGTGCCAGCAACGTCAGGGAACCCTACGAGCAGTACTTC. Translated, it gives CASNVREPYEQYF.

J is TRBJ1-6 and V is TRBV28, with unresolved D. Trimming took off 3 bases at V and 10 bases at J, with 16 bases between the two ends. Per germline, CDR1 MDHEN and CDR2 SYDVKM. The CDR3 is 15 amino acids. DNA for the CDR3: TGTGCCAGCAGTTTTGAGACACTTCGGGGATCACCCCTCCACTTT. Its translation is CASSFETLRGSPLHF.

The chain carries TRBV3-1 (or the pseudogene TRBV3-2) and TRBJ1-1; TRBD1 matches at 7 bases. The CDR3 covers 14 residues. The germline V gene has CDR1 LGHDT and CDR2 YNNKEL (reference sequence). The J segment lost 3 bases and the V segment lost 3 bases, leaving 4 bases of the junction unmatched. CDR3 coding DNA: TGTGCCAGCAGCCATAGGGGGCGGGACACTGAAGCTTTCTTT. Encoded protein: CASSHRGRDTEAFF.